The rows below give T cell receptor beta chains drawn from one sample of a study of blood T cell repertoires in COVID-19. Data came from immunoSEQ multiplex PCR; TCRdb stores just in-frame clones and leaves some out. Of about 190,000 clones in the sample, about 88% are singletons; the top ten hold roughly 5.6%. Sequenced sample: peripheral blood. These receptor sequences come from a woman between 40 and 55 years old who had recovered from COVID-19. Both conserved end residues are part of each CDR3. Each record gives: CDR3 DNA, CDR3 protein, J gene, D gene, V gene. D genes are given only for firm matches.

CDR3 DNA: TGTGCCAGCAGCCTGGACAGAGAGACCCAGTACTTC
CDR3 protein: CASSLDRETQYF
J gene: TRBJ2-5
D gene: -
V gene: TRBV11-1

CDR3 DNA: TGTGCCAGCACCAACCAGCGGGACTCCTACGAGCAGTACTTC
CDR3 protein: CASTNQRDSYEQYF
J gene: TRBJ2-7
D gene: TRBD2
V gene: TRBV7-9

CDR3 DNA: TGTGCCAGTAGTAAGGAGGCTAGCGGAGGGAATTGGGATACGCAGTATTTT
CDR3 protein: CASSKEASGGNWDTQYF
J gene: TRBJ2-3
D gene: TRBD2
V gene: TRBV19

CDR3 DNA: TGTGCCAGTAGTACTACGACGCGGGACAGGGGGTACAATGAGCAGTTCTTC
CDR3 protein: CASSTTTRDRGYNEQFF
J gene: TRBJ2-1
D gene: TRBD1
V gene: TRBV19

CDR3 DNA: TGTGCCAGCAGTGAAGGGACAGGGATCTACGAGCAGTACTTC
CDR3 protein: CASSEGTGIYEQYF
J gene: TRBJ2-7
D gene: TRBD1
V gene: TRBV6-1

CDR3 DNA: TGCGCCAGCAGCCAGCAGGGGGCTGACTATAATTCACCCCTCCACTTT
CDR3 protein: CASSQQGADYNSPLHF
J gene: TRBJ1-6
D gene: TRBD1
V gene: TRBV4-3

CDR3 DNA: TGCAGCGTTGAAGATCCGGGGGTAGGATACGAGCAGTACTTC
CDR3 protein: CSVEDPGVGYEQYF
J gene: TRBJ2-7
D gene: -
V gene: TRBV29-1

CDR3 DNA: TGTGCCAGCTTTTCCGGGGGTTTCGTGCATGGCTACACCTTC
CDR3 protein: CASFSGGFVHGYTF
J gene: TRBJ1-2
D gene: -
V gene: TRBV28

CDR3 DNA: TGTGCCAGCAGCAAAGTTAGCGCTAGAACGTTCACAGATACGCAGTATTTT
CDR3 protein: CASSKVSARTFTDTQYF
J gene: TRBJ2-3
D gene: -
V gene: TRBV21-1

CDR3 DNA: TGTGCCAGCAGCTTGACATCTTGGAGAAATGAAAAACTGTTTTTT
CDR3 protein: CASSLTSWRNEKLFF
J gene: TRBJ1-4
D gene: -
V gene: TRBV5-5

CDR3 DNA: TGTGCCAGCAGTTTACTACCCGGCGAGCAGTACTTC
CDR3 protein: CASSLLPGEQYF
J gene: TRBJ2-7
D gene: -
V gene: TRBV12-3/TRBV12-4

CDR3 DNA: TGTGCCAGTAGTATGAGTTCAGAGACCCAGTACTTC
CDR3 protein: CASSMSSETQYF
J gene: TRBJ2-5
D gene: -
V gene: TRBV19

CDR3 DNA: TGTGCCAGCAGTTACTTGCCGAGAGAGACTGAAGCTTTCTTT
CDR3 protein: CASSYLPRETEAFF
J gene: TRBJ1-1
D gene: -
V gene: TRBV6-6

CDR3 DNA: TGTGCCAGCTCCCCCGGACAGATCTCCTACGAGCAGTACTTC
CDR3 protein: CASSPGQISYEQYF
J gene: TRBJ2-7
D gene: -
V gene: TRBV18

CDR3 DNA: TGTGCCATCAGCACCATACAGGGTGAGGAGCAGTTCTTC
CDR3 protein: CAISTIQGEEQFF
J gene: TRBJ2-1
D gene: -
V gene: TRBV10-3

CDR3 DNA: TGTGCCAGCCTCATGGGGGACTCAGCCTACAATGAGCAGTTCTTC
CDR3 protein: CASLMGDSAYNEQFF
J gene: TRBJ2-1
D gene: -
V gene: TRBV25-1

CDR3 DNA: TGTGCCTGGACAGGGATCTCCTACGAGCAGTACTTC
CDR3 protein: CAWTGISYEQYF
J gene: TRBJ2-7
D gene: -
V gene: TRBV30

CDR3 DNA: TGTGCCAGCAGCCGGGGACTAGCGGGAGCTGAAGAGCAGTACTTC
CDR3 protein: CASSRGLAGAEEQYF
J gene: TRBJ2-7
D gene: TRBD2
V gene: TRBV5-8

CDR3 DNA: TGTGCCTGGAGTGGTCGCCGAACTAGCGCCAGCACAGATACGCAGTATTTT
CDR3 protein: CAWSGRRTSASTDTQYF
J gene: TRBJ2-3
D gene: TRBD2
V gene: TRBV30

CDR3 DNA: TGTGCCAGCAGCCACCGGGACAGGGGCAATAATTCACCCCTCCACTTT
CDR3 protein: CASSHRDRGNNSPLHF
J gene: TRBJ1-6
D gene: TRBD1
V gene: TRBV3-1/TRBV3-2

CDR3 DNA: TGTGCCAGCAGTGATTGGGGGACAGAAAATTACGAGCAGTACTTC
CDR3 protein: CASSDWGTENYEQYF
J gene: TRBJ2-7
D gene: TRBD1
V gene: TRBV25-1

CDR3 DNA: TGTGCCAGCAGTGAAGCGGGAGTTACGCTCAATCAGCCCCAGCATTTT
CDR3 protein: CASSEAGVTLNQPQHF
J gene: TRBJ1-5
D gene: -
V gene: TRBV6-1

CDR3 DNA: TGTGCCAGCTCACCATATTTTAACACTGAAGCTTTCTTT
CDR3 protein: CASSPYFNTEAFF
J gene: TRBJ1-1
D gene: -
V gene: TRBV18

CDR3 DNA: TGTGCCAGCAGTGAACAGGGGGCGGGCTATGGCTACACCTTC
CDR3 protein: CASSEQGAGYGYTF
J gene: TRBJ1-2
D gene: TRBD1
V gene: TRBV6-1

CDR3 DNA: TGTGCCAGCGGCACGGACAGCTGGGAGCAGTACTTC
CDR3 protein: CASGTDSWEQYF
J gene: TRBJ2-7
D gene: -
V gene: TRBV12-3/TRBV12-4

CDR3 DNA: TGTGCCATCAGCCCTGGAGGGGTCGTAGAGACCCAGTACTTC
CDR3 protein: CAISPGGVVETQYF
J gene: TRBJ2-5
D gene: -
V gene: TRBV10-3

CDR3 DNA: TGTGCCAGTACCCGGACAGGGCAAGGAAACACCATATATTTT
CDR3 protein: CASTRTGQGNTIYF
J gene: TRBJ1-3
D gene: TRBD1
V gene: TRBV19

CDR3 DNA: TGTGCCAGTAGTACGCAGGGGAGAAGGAACCAGAACACTGAAGCTTTCTTT
CDR3 protein: CASSTQGRRNQNTEAFF
J gene: TRBJ1-1
D gene: -
V gene: TRBV19

CDR3 DNA: TGTGCCAGCAGCCCCTATGACGGGAATTCACCCCTCCACTTT
CDR3 protein: CASSPYDGNSPLHF
J gene: TRBJ1-6
D gene: -
V gene: TRBV9

CDR3 DNA: TGTGCCAGCAGGGTGGGGGGTACGAACACTGAAGCTTTCTTT
CDR3 protein: CASRVGGTNTEAFF
J gene: TRBJ1-1
D gene: -
V gene: TRBV28

CDR3 DNA: TGTGCCAGCAGCCAGGCACGGACTCAAACCGGGGAGCTGTTTTTT
CDR3 protein: CASSQARTQTGELFF
J gene: TRBJ2-2
D gene: -
V gene: TRBV4-2